These 9 T cell receptor beta chains originate from one sample sequenced in a study of T-cell reconstitution after alpha-beta-depleted transplantation in children (dated by TCRdb to about 2016). The library was made by PCR. The sequencer was an Illumina HiSeq 2500. To normalize quantification of the TCRbeta repertoire, the TCR libraries were built with molecular barcoding that relied on unique molecular identifiers. The public sequencing data were trimmed at Q25 with fastp and processed into clonotypes with MiXCR by TCRdb, which kept only in-frame beta chains. Entries are consolidated by CDR3 protein sequence, retaining the most common genes and DNA. The sample has under 150,000 distinct CDR3 sequences on record, roughly 10% of them singletons. The biggest ten clones account for more than 20% of the sample. The meaning of the sample's treatment or condition label: allogeneic hematopoietic cell transplantation with graft depleted of TCRalphabeta T cells and CD19 B cells.

The sequenced sample was PBMCs, mostly from graft donor cells, obtained 180 days after TCRalphabeta/CD19-depleted stem cell transplant. The receptors were sampled from a girl less than two years old who had a stem cell transplant for combined immunodeficiency, so the T cells may come from the graft donor.

Details on this clonotype: Mismatch with germline at one junction end may stem from a read error. V and J are TRBV10-3 and TRBJ2-1; the D is unclear. This CDR3 comprises 14 residues. In germline, CDR1 is ENHRY, CDR2 SYGVKD. CDR3 sequence reads: CAISEKGTYDEQFF. In DNA form, the CDR3 reads TGTGCCATCAGTGAGAAAGGAACCTACGATGAGCAGTTCTTC.

This clonotype showed up many times. The CDR3 sequence is CASSSPTKRETQYF. CDR3 in DNA: TGTGCCAGCAGCTCCCCCACAAAAAGGGAGACCCAGTACTTC. The chain links TRBV7-2 to TRBJ2-5, with D hard to call. This CDR3 has 14 amino acids. Germline-derived CDR1 and CDR2 are SGHTA and FQGNSA. Trimming shortened V by 4 bases and J by 5 bases, and 14 bases separated the two germline ends.

This clonotype was counted only a few times. The V gene is TRBV12-3 or TRBV12-4, the J gene TRBJ2-1; 7 nucleotides match TRBD1. J gave up 4 bases and V 5 bases, and 5 bases lay outside the gene matches. The CDR3 totals 14 residues. The CDR3 protein is CASSPPGQYNEQFF. The CDR3 DNA sequence: TGTGCCAGCAGTCCCCCGGGACAGTACAATGAGCAGTTCTTC.

This chain joins TRBV7-9 and TRBJ2-7, with D perhaps assigned TRBD1 or TRBD2 (5 bases each). The CDR3 sequence is 15 residues long. From germline, CDR1 is SEHNR and CDR2 FQNEAQ (reference sequence). Trimming took 4 bases from V and 7 from J, leaving 20 bases between them. CDR3 bases: TGTGCCAGCAGCTCCTCCGGGACGGATCTTCGGGAGCAGTACTTC. It translates to CASSSSGTDLREQYF.

The table lists this clonotype with many counts. The V call is TRBV7-8, the J call TRBJ1-1, with TRBD1 matching 9 bases. V shed 3 bases, J shed 6 bases, and the junction held 8 bases outside the gene matches. The CDR3 sequence is 15 residues long. The germline CDR1 and CDR2 sequences are SGHVS and FQNEAQ. CDR3 coding DNA: TGTGCCAGCAGCTTCGGACAGGGGTGGGGAGCTGAAGCTTTCTTT. Its translation is CASSFGQGWGAEAFF.

V usage is TRBV20-1 and J usage is TRBJ2-2, with D perhaps assigned TRBD1 or TRBD2 (5 bases each). Trimming removed 3 bases from V and 7 bases from J, with 9 bases in between. The CDR3 has 12 amino acids. CDR1 and CDR2 from the germline V gene are DFQATT and SNEGSKA (reference sequence). The CDR3 loop is CSASRDRGELFF. In nucleotides, the CDR3 is TGCAGTGCTAGCCGGGACCGCGGGGAGCTGTTTTTT.

The V call is TRBV29-1, the J call TRBJ2-2; D not certain. Germline CDR1 is SQVTM and CDR2 is ANQGSEA. The CDR3 runs to 12 residues. V shed 4 bases and J shed 1 base, with 4 bases lying between them. CDR3 protein: CSVAQNTGELFF. CDR3 coding DNA: TGCAGCGTTGCACAGAACACCGGGGAGCTGTTTTTT.

The chain links TRBV3-1 to TRBJ1-3; D may be TRBD1 (5 bases). Germline V gene sequence: CDR1 LGHDT, CDR2 YNNKEL (reference sequence). This CDR3 spans 15 amino acids. V was cut by 4 bases and J by 0 bases, with 10 bases left in between. The CDR3 sequence is CASSPRVGSGNTIYF. DNA of the CDR3: TGTGCCAGCAGCCCCAGGGTCGGCTCTGGAAACACCATATATTTT.

At least ten counts were recorded for this clonotype. This rearrangement joins TRBV5-8 to TRBJ2-3, with D tentatively TRBD1 or TRBD2 (6 bases each). The germline V gene encodes CDR1 SGHTS and CDR2 YDEGEE. V was trimmed by 5 bases and J by 6 bases, leaving 22 bases between them. CDR3 length: 16 residues. The CDR3 nucleotides read TGTGCCAGCAGTTCCAGACAGGCTTGGAGGGGGGATACGCAGTATTTT. As protein: CASSSRQAWRGDTQYF.